One TCR beta chain is described in this entry. The antigen is undetermined. The entry originates in a study of cytomegalovirus exposure and HLA in healthy donors. CDR1 is SNHLY and CDR2 is FYNNEI in the germline V gene. The V end lost 7 bases, the J end lost 6 bases, and 16 bases lay between the germline ends. This CDR3 comprises 14 residues. General study findings and limits: Researchers reported in a later analysis that common viral pathogens appeared linked to several top clusters.

The PCR made use of 60 Vbeta and 13 Jbeta primers. The data were produced by immunoSEQ multiplex PCR, yet TCRdb's version contains in-frame clones alone and is incomplete. The sample contains 50,000 to 55,000 clones, about four fifths of which appear only once. This sequence joins TRBV2 and TRBJ1-5; no clear D gene. The source of this sequence is a boy under 18 in good health and CMV-seropositive. Sequencing was done on a sample of PBMCs. This CDR3 reads CASKDRAEGQPQHF. CDR3 DNA: TGTGCCAGCAAAGACCGGGCGGAGGGTCAGCCCCAGCATTTT.